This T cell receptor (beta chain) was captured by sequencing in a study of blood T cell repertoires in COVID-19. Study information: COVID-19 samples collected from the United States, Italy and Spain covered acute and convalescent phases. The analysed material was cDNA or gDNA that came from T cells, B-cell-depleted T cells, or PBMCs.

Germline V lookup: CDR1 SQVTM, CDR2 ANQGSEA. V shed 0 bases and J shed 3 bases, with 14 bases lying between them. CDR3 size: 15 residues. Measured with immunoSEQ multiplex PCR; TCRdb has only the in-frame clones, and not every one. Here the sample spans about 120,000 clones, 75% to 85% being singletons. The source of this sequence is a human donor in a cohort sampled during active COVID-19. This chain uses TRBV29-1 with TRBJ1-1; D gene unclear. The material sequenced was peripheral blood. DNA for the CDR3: TGCAGCGTTGAAGATGAGGAGGGCACGGACACTGAAGCTTTCTTT. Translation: CSVEDEEGTDTEAFF.